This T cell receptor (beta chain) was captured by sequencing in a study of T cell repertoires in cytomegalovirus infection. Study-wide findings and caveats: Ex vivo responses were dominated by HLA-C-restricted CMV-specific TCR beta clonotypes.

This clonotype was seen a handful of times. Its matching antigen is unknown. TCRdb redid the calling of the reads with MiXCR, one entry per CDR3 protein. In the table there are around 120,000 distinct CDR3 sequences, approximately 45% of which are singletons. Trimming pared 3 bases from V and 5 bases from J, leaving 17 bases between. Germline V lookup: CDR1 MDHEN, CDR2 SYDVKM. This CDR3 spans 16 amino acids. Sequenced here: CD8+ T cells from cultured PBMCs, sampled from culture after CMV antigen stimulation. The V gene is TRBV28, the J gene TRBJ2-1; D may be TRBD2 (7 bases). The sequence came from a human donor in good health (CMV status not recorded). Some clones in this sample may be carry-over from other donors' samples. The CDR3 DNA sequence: TGTGCCAGCAGTTTTGAGGTGGGGGGGCCGAACAATGAGCAGTTCTTC. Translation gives CASSFEVGGPNNEQFF.